This T cell receptor (beta chain) was identified during a study of blood T cell repertoires in COVID-19. The CDR3 loop spans 16 amino acids. V gave up 1 base and J gave up 1 base, with 10 bases separating them. In germline, CDR1 is LNHNV, CDR2 YYDKDF (reference sequence). Clones were read by immunoSEQ multiplex PCR, and TCRdb kept only the in-frame ones, dropping some. The sample records 46,000 or so clones, about nine tenths being singletons. This TCR derives from a man aged 55-75 years with active or convalescent COVID-19. This chain joins TRBV15 and TRBJ1-4, with no clear D. The sample consisted of peripheral blood. In DNA form, the CDR3 reads TGTGCCACCAGCAGAGCAATCGGTGGAACTAATGAAAAACTGTTTTTT. This codes for CATSRAIGGTNEKLFF.